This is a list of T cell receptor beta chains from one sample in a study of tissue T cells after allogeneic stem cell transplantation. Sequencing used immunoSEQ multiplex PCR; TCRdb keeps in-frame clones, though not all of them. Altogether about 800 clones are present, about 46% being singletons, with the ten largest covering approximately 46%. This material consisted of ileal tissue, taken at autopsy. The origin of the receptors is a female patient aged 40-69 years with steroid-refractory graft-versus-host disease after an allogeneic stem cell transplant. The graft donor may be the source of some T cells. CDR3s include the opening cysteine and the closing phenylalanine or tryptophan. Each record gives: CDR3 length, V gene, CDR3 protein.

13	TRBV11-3	CASNQWRTGELFF
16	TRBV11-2	CASSKAGTARGDEQFF
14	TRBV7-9	CASSLNPSSYEQYF
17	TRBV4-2	CASSQDNRPGSGNTIYF
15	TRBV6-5	CASSFGTSGTRGLFF
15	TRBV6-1	CASSELGRPYNEQFF
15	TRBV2	CASRKDRVSNQPQHF
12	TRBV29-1	CSVLGTSYEQYF
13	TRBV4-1	CASSQERVHGYTF
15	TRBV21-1	CASSKAGPGGETQYF
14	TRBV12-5	CASGTGTGVREQYF
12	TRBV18	CASSGQGEKQYF
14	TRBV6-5	CASRRRDRVGEQYF
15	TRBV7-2	CASSLVGTGSYEQYF
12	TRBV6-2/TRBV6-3	CASSLGHYGYTF
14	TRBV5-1	CASTRDLGGEKLFF
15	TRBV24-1	CATSVQGRSTDTQYF
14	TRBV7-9	CASSLWTGEETQYF
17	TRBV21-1	CASSKEGPVGAGTEQYF
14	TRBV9	CASSAGGSSYEQYF
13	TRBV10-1	CASSDQNTGELFF